The clone carrying this T cell receptor beta chain was seen only a few times. What it binds is unknown. V was trimmed by 0 bases and J by 3 bases, leaving 12 bases between them. The CDR3 is 15 amino acids. CDR1 SGDLS and CDR2 YYNGEE come from the germline V gene. This record belongs to a study of T cells in Graves' hyperthyroidism and ophthalmopathy. About the research overall: Peripheral blood was drawn at first diagnosis, prior to all treatment. Regarding the study as a whole: Most clonotypes expanded in the thyroid (above 0.001) were also present in blood. Separation of ophthalmopathy from stable hyperthyroidism was achieved by a 13 V-J model.

Amplification of TCR beta CDR3 regions used RNA as the template. The HTBI primer set drove a first-round RT-PCR of the TCR CDR3. TCRdb analysed the multiplex PCR reads with MiXCR anew, one entry per CDR3 protein. The sample records some 560,000 distinct CDR3 sequences, 12% to 15% being singletons. The chain has TRBV9 and TRBJ2-5, with a possible D match to TRBD1 (5 bases). Sequencing was done on a sample of blood. This TCR was sampled from a woman in her thirties or forties with Graves' hyperthyroidism. CDR3 bases: TGTGCCAGCAGCGTAGCCCCTGGGGCGGAAGAGACCCAGTACTTC. Encoded protein: CASSVAPGAEETQYF.